The sequence of this T cell receptor beta chain was determined in a study of immune cell composition in non-small cell lung cancer. Study background: Lung adenocarcinoma or squamous carcinoma made up most tumours.

V dropped 3 bases and J dropped 6 bases, with 12 bases sitting between them. The germline CDR1 and CDR2 sequences are SEHNR and FQNEAQ (reference sequence). The CDR3 has 14 residues. TCRdb's table, derived via immunoSEQ multiplex PCR, lists solely in-frame clones and lacks some. Of 2,900 or so clones listed, approximately 80% are singletons. The chain combines TRBV7-9 with TRBJ2-1; no reliable D call. The material sequenced was lung tumor tissue. The sequence was collected from a human donor with non-small cell lung cancer. CDR3 loop: CASSFEPAINEQFF. CDR3 in DNA: TGTGCCAGCAGCTTTGAACCAGCGATCAATGAGCAGTTCTTC.